These T cell receptor beta chains were read from a single sample in a study of blood T cell repertoires in COVID-19. Assay: immunoSEQ multiplex PCR; the TCRdb copy retains only in-frame clones and omits some. Here the sample spans about 480,000 clones, over 75% being singletons. Sequencing was performed on PBMCs or T cells enriched from blood (not recorded which). These receptors were taken from a woman aged 35 to 49 who had recovered from COVID-19. The CDR3 runs from the conserved cysteine through the conserved F or W. A D gene is named only where the DNA matches it firmly. Clone size is given for some rows only: seen once, a few or many times, or a class if the clone is expanded.

V,size,D,J,CDR3,DNA
TRBV5-4,-,TRBD2,TRBJ2-7,CASSYPSGGNSYEQYF,TGTGCCAGCAGCTACCCTAGCGGGGGTAACTCCTACGAGCAGTACTTC
TRBV5-1,-,-,TRBJ2-7,CASSPAGYEQYF,TGCGCCAGCAGCCCGGCGGGTTACGAGCAGTACTTC
TRBV19,-,TRBD2,TRBJ2-1,CASSMRAGGLQEGNEQFF,TGTGCCAGTAGTATGCGGGCGGGAGGCCTTCAGGAAGGCAATGAGCAGTTCTTC
TRBV24-1,-,TRBD2,TRBJ2-1,CATSLRREAPRVSYNEQFF,TGTGCCACCAGCCTACGGCGGGAGGCCCCTAGGGTCTCCTACAATGAGCAGTTCTTC
TRBV5-1,-,TRBD2,TRBJ2-7,CASSSGGLAGGPYEQYF,TGCGCCAGCAGCTCCGGAGGGCTAGCGGGAGGGCCCTACGAGCAGTACTTC
TRBV7-6,once,TRBD2,TRBJ2-1,CASSSLLAAHYNEQFF,TGTGCCAGCAGCTCCCTCCTAGCGGCACACTACAATGAGCAGTTCTTC
TRBV30,-,TRBD2,TRBJ2-1,CAWWPGLAYNEQFF,TGTGCCTGGTGGCCGGGACTAGCCTACAATGAGCAGTTCTTC
TRBV11-2,-,TRBD1,TRBJ1-1,CASSLTGDTEAFF,TGTGCCAGCAGCTTAACAGGGGACACTGAAGCTTTCTTT
TRBV3-1/TRBV3-2,-,-,TRBJ2-1,CASSQARVGNEQFF,TGTGCCAGCAGCCAAGCGAGGGTAGGCAATGAGCAGTTCTTC
TRBV12-3/TRBV12-4,-,TRBD1,TRBJ2-4,CASRHPGTEVYF,TGTGCCAGCAGACATCCCGGGACAGAAGTCTACTTC
TRBV24-1,-,TRBD1,TRBJ1-5,CATSARQGNQPQHF,TGTGCCACCAGTGCTCGACAGGGGAATCAGCCCCAGCATTTT
TRBV29-1,once,-,TRBJ2-1,CSVVYRANEQFF,TGCAGCGTTGTGTACAGGGCCAATGAGCAGTTCTTC
TRBV9,-,TRBD1,TRBJ1-1,CASSPRDRDTEAFF,TGTGCCAGCAGCCCCCGGGACAGGGACACTGAAGCTTTCTTT
TRBV28,-,-,TRBJ2-7,CASSWRYEQYF,TGTGCCAGCAGTTGGAGGTACGAGCAGTACTTC
TRBV5-4,-,TRBD1,TRBJ1-1,CASSRGGQGIGAFF,TGTGCCAGCAGCAGGGGGGGACAGGGGATTGGAGCTTTCTTT
TRBV19,once,TRBD2,TRBJ2-5,CASSPTSGHQETQYF,TGTGCCAGTAGTCCCACTAGCGGACACCAAGAGACCCAGTACTTC
TRBV9,-,TRBD1,TRBJ1-2,CASSVEPGQGIYGYTF,TGTGCCAGCAGCGTCGAACCGGGACAGGGGATCTATGGCTACACCTTC
TRBV4-2,few,TRBD2,TRBJ2-1,CASSQDGRAYNEQFF,TGTGCCAGCAGCCAAGACGGGAGGGCCTACAATGAGCAGTTCTTC
TRBV4-1,-,-,TRBJ2-1,CASSRKQNLYNEQFF,TGCGCCAGCAGCCGGAAACAGAACCTCTACAATGAGCAGTTCTTC
TRBV27,once,-,TRBJ1-2,CASSFPGNYGYTF,TGTGCCAGCAGTTTTCCAGGGAACTATGGCTACACCTTC
TRBV5-1,once,TRBD1,TRBJ1-4,CASSPDRGDNEKLFF,TGCGCCAGCAGCCCGGACAGGGGAGATAATGAAAAACTGTTTTTT
TRBV19,-,-,TRBJ1-5,CASSIAAGNTQHF,TGTGCCAGTAGTATAGCCGCGGGAAATACCCAGCATTTT
TRBV28,-,-,TRBJ1-2,CASSPLTGAGGYTF,TGTGCCAGCAGTCCCTTAACGGGCGCGGGTGGCTACACCTTC
TRBV10-1,-,-,TRBJ1-1,CASSESPGNTEAFF,TGCGCCAGCAGTGAGTCTCCGGGGAACACTGAAGCTTTCTTT
TRBV11-3,many,-,TRBJ1-5,CASSLGRVNQPQHF,TGTGCCAGCAGCTTAGGGCGGGTGAATCAGCCCCAGCATTTT
TRBV29-1,-,TRBD2,TRBJ2-7,CSVAGLDGLREQYF,TGCAGCGTTGCGGGACTAGACGGGCTTAGGGAGCAGTACTTC
TRBV13,-,-,TRBJ2-1,CASSLAGAYNEQFF,TGTGCCAGCAGCTTAGCGGGAGCTTACAATGAGCAGTTCTTC
TRBV18,-,-,TRBJ2-7,CASSPGADTYEQYF,TGTGCCAGCTCACCGGGCGCAGACACCTACGAGCAGTACTTC
TRBV19,-,-,TRBJ1-5,CASSIDQGRGRSNQPQHF,TGTGCCAGTAGTATAGACCAAGGGAGGGGCCGAAGCAATCAGCCCCAGCATTTT
TRBV4-1,-,TRBD2,TRBJ2-1,CASSQALAGAYNEQFF,TGCGCCAGCAGCCAAGCACTAGCGGGAGCCTACAATGAGCAGTTCTTC
TRBV10-2,-,-,TRBJ2-2,CASSWTQNTGELFF,TGCGCCAGCAGCTGGACACAGAACACCGGGGAGCTGTTTTTT
TRBV5-1,-,TRBD2,TRBJ2-1,CASSLEVSGRVYNEQFF,TGCGCCAGCAGCTTGGAAGTTAGCGGGAGGGTATACAATGAGCAGTTCTTC
TRBV9,-,TRBD2,TRBJ2-4,CASSPGGSVAKNIQYF,TGTGCCAGCAGCCCGGGAGGCTCCGTAGCCAAAAACATTCAGTACTTC
TRBV6-5,once,-,TRBJ2-1,CASTKSSYNEQFF,TGTGCCAGCACTAAAAGCTCCTACAATGAGCAGTTCTTC
TRBV18,-,-,TRBJ1-4,CASHGQGTNEKLFF,TGTGCCAGCCACGGTCAGGGAACTAATGAAAAACTGTTTTTT
TRBV5-6,-,TRBD2,TRBJ2-7,CASSLTGLAGVGEQYF,TGTGCCAGCAGCTTGACGGGACTAGCGGGAGTAGGCGAGCAGTACTTC
TRBV19,-,TRBD1,TRBJ1-5,CASSINRWDRTKPQHF,TGTGCCAGTAGTATAAACAGGTGGGACAGGACAAAGCCCCAGCATTTT
TRBV11-3,-,-,TRBJ1-3,CASSLTGASGNTIYF,TGTGCCAGCAGCTTAACGGGAGCCTCTGGAAACACCATATATTTT
TRBV30,-,-,TRBJ2-7,CAWSAGYNKQYF,TGTGCCTGGAGCGCAGGATATAACAAGCAGTACTTC
TRBV27,-,-,TRBJ1-2,CASSWAGGYGYTF,TGTGCCAGCAGTTGGGCTGGGGGGTATGGCTACACCTTC
TRBV5-8,-,-,TRBJ1-1,CASSLAGQWGGTEAFF,TGTGCCAGCAGCTTGGCCGGACAGTGGGGCGGCACTGAAGCTTTCTTT
TRBV27,-,TRBD1,TRBJ1-5,CASSRTGGVQPQHF,TGTGCCAGCAGTCGCACAGGGGGCGTTCAGCCCCAGCATTTT
TRBV19,-,TRBD2,TRBJ2-4,CASSMGLAGVIVKNIQYF,TGTGCCAGTAGTATGGGGCTAGCGGGAGTAATCGTCAAAAACATTCAGTACTTC